These T cell receptor beta chains were read from a single sample in a study of shared clonotypes between healthy human individuals. Generated by immunoSEQ multiplex PCR, the TCRdb table keeps only in-frame clones and is missing some. This table holds approximately 460,000 clones, roughly three quarters found once. Sequenced: PBMCs. Receptor source: a middle-aged woman in good health. Some clones in this sample may be carry-over from other donors' samples. CDR3s include the opening cysteine and the closing phenylalanine or tryptophan. The D gene is left open where the match is weak. Part of the rows lack a size; the others show once, few, many or a class for expanded clones.

v_gene: TRBV5-6; len: 13; abundance: NA; j_gene: TRBJ2-7; d_gene: NA; CDR3aa: CASSFMDLEEQYF; CDR3nt: TGTGCCAGCAGCTTTATGGACTTGGAAGAGCAGTACTTC
v_gene: TRBV19; len: 14; abundance: NA; j_gene: TRBJ2-7; d_gene: NA; CDR3aa: CAWGDKTGTYEQYF; CDR3nt: TGTGCCTGGGGGGATAAGACAGGGACCTACGAGCAGTACTTC
v_gene: TRBV14; len: 21; abundance: NA; j_gene: TRBJ2-5; d_gene: TRBD2; CDR3aa: CASSQDKGGLAGAPYQETQYF; CDR3nt: TGTGCCAGCAGCCAAGATAAGGGAGGCCTAGCGGGAGCTCCATACCAAGAGACCCAGTACTTC
v_gene: TRBV28; len: 13; abundance: NA; j_gene: TRBJ1-2; d_gene: NA; CDR3aa: CASSLQDNYGYTF; CDR3nt: TGTGCCAGCAGTTTACAGGACAACTATGGCTACACCTTC
v_gene: TRBV2; len: 15; abundance: NA; j_gene: TRBJ1-2; d_gene: TRBD1; CDR3aa: CASSALPGQGLSYTF; CDR3nt: TGTGCCAGCAGTGCTCTACCGGGACAGGGACTAAGCTACACCTTC
v_gene: TRBV6-1; len: 13; abundance: NA; j_gene: TRBJ1-1; d_gene: NA; CDR3aa: CASRYRGDTEAFF; CDR3nt: TGTGCCAGCCGATACCGAGGGGACACTGAAGCTTTCTTT
v_gene: TRBV19; len: 14; abundance: few; j_gene: TRBJ1-5; d_gene: TRBD1; CDR3aa: CASSVGQVNQPQHF; CDR3nt: TGTGCCAGTAGTGTCGGACAGGTCAATCAGCCCCAGCATTTT
v_gene: TRBV7-7; len: 15; abundance: NA; j_gene: TRBJ2-6; d_gene: NA; CDR3aa: CASSPLYSGANVLTF; CDR3nt: TGTGCCAGCAGCCCACTGTATTCTGGGGCCAACGTCCTGACTTTC
v_gene: TRBV27; len: 14; abundance: NA; j_gene: TRBJ1-4; d_gene: TRBD1; CDR3aa: CASSSDRGLEKLFF; CDR3nt: TGTGCCAGCAGCTCGGACAGGGGCCTCGAAAAACTGTTTTTT
v_gene: TRBV6-1; len: 15; abundance: NA; j_gene: TRBJ2-7; d_gene: TRBD1; CDR3aa: CASSAQGDDRYEQYF; CDR3nt: TGTGCCAGCAGTGCCCAGGGGGACGACAGATACGAGCAGTACTTC
v_gene: TRBV28; len: 13; abundance: NA; j_gene: TRBJ2-3; d_gene: NA; CDR3aa: CASTRSHGDTQYF; CDR3nt: TGTGCCAGCACAAGGTCCCACGGTGATACGCAGTATTTT
v_gene: TRBV29-1; len: 13; abundance: NA; j_gene: TRBJ2-4; d_gene: TRBD1; CDR3aa: CSVSVGQKNIQYF; CDR3nt: TGCAGCGTTTCGGTGGGACAGAAAAACATTCAGTACTTC
v_gene: TRBV5-4; len: 16; abundance: NA; j_gene: TRBJ2-1; d_gene: TRBD2; CDR3aa: CASSGPASGSYSEQFF; CDR3nt: TGTGCCAGCAGCGGCCCGGCTAGCGGGAGTTACAGTGAGCAGTTCTTC
v_gene: TRBV18; len: 15; abundance: NA; j_gene: TRBJ2-2; d_gene: NA; CDR3aa: CASSPSAGDTGELFF; CDR3nt: TGTGCCAGCTCACCTTCGGCAGGGGACACCGGGGAGCTGTTTTTT
v_gene: TRBV28; len: 15; abundance: NA; j_gene: TRBJ2-6; d_gene: NA; CDR3aa: CASSLPGSGANVLTF; CDR3nt: TGTGCCAGCAGTTTGCCGGGGTCTGGGGCCAACGTCCTGACTTTC
v_gene: TRBV7-9; len: 12; abundance: NA; j_gene: TRBJ1-1; d_gene: NA; CDR3aa: CASRDTNTEAFF; CDR3nt: TGTGCCAGCAGAGACACTAACACTGAAGCTTTCTTT
v_gene: TRBV11-3; len: 13; abundance: NA; j_gene: TRBJ1-1; d_gene: NA; CDR3aa: CASSLEVNTEAFF; CDR3nt: TGTGCCAGCAGCTTAGAGGTGAACACTGAAGCTTTCTTT
v_gene: TRBV2; len: 15; abundance: NA; j_gene: TRBJ2-1; d_gene: TRBD1; CDR3aa: CASSVQGQGGDEQFF; CDR3nt: TGTGCCAGCAGTGTCCAGGGACAGGGTGGAGATGAGCAGTTCTTC
v_gene: TRBV2; len: 13; abundance: NA; j_gene: TRBJ1-6; d_gene: NA; CDR3aa: CASIGAGDSPLHF; CDR3nt: TGTGCCAGCATCGGGGCAGGGGATTCACCCCTCCACTTT